These 32 T cell receptor beta chains were all obtained from the same sample, sequenced in a study of blood T cell repertoires in COVID-19. TCRdb keeps only in-frame clones here, not all; method: immunoSEQ multiplex PCR. The sample holds about 80,000 clones, around three quarters seen once. Sequencing was performed on peripheral blood. Source of these receptors: a man between 50 and 59 years old with active or convalescent COVID-19.

DNA of the CDR3: TGTGCCGCCATGGACTCGACAGGGAAGTACGAGCAGTACTTC. This sequence encodes CAAMDSTGKYEQYF. The chain links TRBV28 to TRBJ2-7; 7 bases are shared with TRBD1. V lost 11 bases, J lost 4 bases, and 14 bases stayed unmatched. In germline, CDR1 is MDHEN, CDR2 SYDVKM. CDR3 size: 14 residues.

This clone was seen more than once but under ten times. The chain uses TRBV19 and TRBJ1-5; possibly TRBD1 for D (5 bases). Germline CDR1 reads LNHDA; CDR2 reads SQIVND (reference sequence). Trimming took 6 bases from V and 7 from J, leaving 19 bases between them. CDR3 length: 15 residues. DNA for the CDR3: TGTGCCAGTAGACCACTCTTGGGGGGAGGCCAGCCCCAGCATTTT. It encodes CASRPLLGGGQPQHF.

V is TRBV6-1 and J is TRBJ2-5, with unresolved D. The CDR3 has 14 amino acids. From germline, CDR1 is MNHNS and CDR2 SASEGT. The V gene lost 2 bases and the J gene lost 9 bases, with 16 bases spanning the gap. CDR3 in DNA: TGTGCCAGCAGTGAACCAGCGCTTAAGACGGCCCAGTACTTC. This codes for CASSEPALKTAQYF.

This clone appeared a single time. The V gene is TRBV7-2, the J gene TRBJ2-7; 13 bases align to TRBD2. The J segment lost 3 bases and the V segment lost 5 bases, leaving 4 bases of the junction unmatched. Germline CDR1 reads SGHTA; CDR2 reads FQGNSA. The CDR3 loop spans 15 amino acids. In nucleotides, the CDR3 is TGTGCCAGCAGCGGGGGACTAGCGGGGCTCTACGAGCAGTACTTC. It is translated as CASSGGLAGLYEQYF.

This clone has a single count. This CDR3 reads CASSSRTGRAYEQYF. Written as DNA, the CDR3 is TGTGCCAGCAGCTCCCGGACAGGGAGGGCCTACGAGCAGTACTTC. The chain recombines TRBV5-4 with TRBJ2-7; a possible D gene is TRBD1 (8 bases). Germline V gene sequence: CDR1 SGHNT, CDR2 YYREEE (reference sequence). The germline V and J ends were trimmed by 3 bases and 2 bases, with 15 bases remaining between them. This CDR3 comprises 15 residues.

The sample holds a few counts of this clone. The chain couples TRBV7-2 to TRBJ1-2; TRBD1 matches at 9 bases. The CDR3 consists of 18 residues. Germline values: CDR1 SGHTA, CDR2 FQGNSA. Trimming took 5 bases from V and 4 from J; bases not matched to a gene: 17. In nucleotides, the CDR3 is TGTGCCAGCAGCAAAGCTCCCGGGACAGGGAGTTTCGGCTATGGCTACACCTTC. Protein product: CASSKAPGTGSFGYGYTF.

The chain has TRBV27 and TRBJ1-2, with TRBD1 identical over 8 bases. The trim removed 9 bases at V and 7 bases at J, leaving 7 bases unmatched. This CDR3 has 12 amino acids. The V gene's germline CDR1 is MNHEY and CDR2 SMNVEV (reference sequence). CDR3 coding DNA: TGTGCCAGTGCAGGGGGCGAGGGTGGCTACACCTTC. Translating it yields CASAGGEGGYTF.

V is TRBV6-1 and J is TRBJ1-1; D unresolved. The CDR3 length is 17 residues. Germline-derived CDR1 and CDR2 are MNHNS and SASEGT. The V gene lost 1 base and the J gene lost 4 bases, with 19 bases spanning the gap. The CDR3 protein is CASSEESANVGGTEAFF. CDR3 sequence (DNA): TGTGCCAGCAGTGAAGAGTCGGCTAACGTGGGAGGCACTGAAGCTTTCTTT.

This rearrangement joins TRBV13 to TRBJ2-5; possibly TRBD2 for D (6 bases). Trimming stripped 0 bases from V and 7 bases from J, with 15 bases between. The CDR3 is made up of 15 amino acids. Germline V lookup: CDR1 PRHDT, CDR2 FYEKMQ (reference sequence). In DNA, the CDR3 is TGTGCCAGCAGCTTAGGCCCTAGCGCATCTGGGACCCAGTACTTC. Its protein product is CASSLGPSASGTQYF.

A word on this clone: The sample contains more than one DNA sequence encoding this CDR3. The genes are TRBV11-2 and TRBJ1-6; tentative D call: TRBD1 (5 bases). V was pared by 5 bases and J by 8 bases, with 19 bases between. The CDR3 has 16 residues. CDR1 and CDR2 (germline): SGHAT, FQNNGV. The CDR3: CASSPGRGSGDSPLHF. CDR3 bases: TGTGCCAGCAGCCCGGGGCGGGGGTCGGGGGATTCACCCCTCCACTTT.

The rearrangement joins TRBV3-1 (or the pseudogene TRBV3-2) to TRBJ1-2; the match to TRBD1 covers 7 bases. The germline V gene encodes CDR1 LGHDT and CDR2 YNNKEL (reference sequence). V lost 3 bases to trimming and J lost 8 bases; unmatched junction nucleotides: 12. This CDR3 spans 15 amino acids. CDR3 nucleotides: TGTGCCAGCAGCCAGGGCCGGCGGGACAGCCGCGGCTACACCTTC. It yields the protein CASSQGRRDSRGYTF.

The rearrangement uses TRBV7-2 and TRBJ2-4; 7 bases align to TRBD1. Germline V gives CDR1 SGHTA, CDR2 FQGNSA. This CDR3 spans 16 amino acids. V gave up 5 bases and J gave up 0 bases; unmatched junction bases: 7. The CDR3 DNA is TGTGCCAGCAGCCAGGACAGGACAATAGCCAAAAACATTCAGTACTTC. This translates into CASSQDRTIAKNIQYF.

The V call is TRBV6-5, the J call TRBJ1-5, with 7 nucleotides matching TRBD1. The CDR3 is made up of 15 amino acids. Looked up from germline, CDR1 is MNHEY and CDR2 is SVGAGI. V was pared by 8 bases and J by 0 bases, with 7 bases of the junction left unmatched. CDR3 in amino acids: CASAWQGDSNQPQHF. CDR3 sequence (DNA): TGTGCCAGCGCCTGGCAGGGGGATAGCAATCAGCCCCAGCATTTT.

The chain is built from TRBV5-1 and TRBJ2-2; D is undetermined. Trimming took 1 base from V and 2 from J, leaving 3 bases between them. The CDR3 extends over 13 amino acids. Germline loops: CDR1 SGHRS, CDR2 YFSETQ. CDR3 residues: CASSLYNTGELFF. DNA for the CDR3: TGCGCCAGCAGCTTGTATAACACCGGGGAGCTGTTTTTT. Full variable domain (outside the CDR3, taken from reference TRBV5-1 and TRBJ2-2): KAGVTQTPRYLIKTRGQQVTLSCSPISGHRSVSWYQQTPGQGLQFLFEYFSETQRNKGNFPGRFSGRQFSNSRSEMNVSTLELGDSALYLCASSLYNTGELFFGEGSRLTVL.

This chain links TRBV12-3 or TRBV12-4 with TRBJ2-2; the D is unclear. The CDR3 is made up of 13 amino acids. The V end was cut by 6 bases, the J end by 5 bases, with 10 bases between. The DNA of the CDR3 is TGTGCCAGCAGCCTCGCGGTTACCGGGGAGCTGTTTTTT. Protein product: CASSLAVTGELFF.

The V and J genes are TRBV12-3 or TRBV12-4 and TRBJ1-1, with D perhaps matching TRBD1 (6 bases). V lost 5 bases and J lost 5, with 6 bases in between. CDR3 length: 11 residues. The CDR3 DNA reads TGTGCCAGCAGTCAGGGGACTGAAGCTTTCTTT. Amino acid sequence: CASSQGTEAFF.

This clone was detected once. The rearrangement links TRBV20-1 to TRBJ2-3; no clear D. V dropped 6 bases and J dropped 6 bases, with 10 bases sitting between them. From germline, CDR1 is DFQATT and CDR2 SNEGSKA (reference sequence). This CDR3 is 11 amino acids long. As DNA, the CDR3 is TGCAGTGCGACGACACGGGATACGCAGTATTTT. Translating gives CSATTRDTQYF.

This clone was seen a single time. The chain has TRBV3-1 (or the pseudogene TRBV3-2) and TRBJ2-7, with 7 nucleotides matching TRBD1. J gave up 0 bases and V 4 bases, and 6 bases lay outside the gene matches. Germline V lookup: CDR1 LGHDT, CDR2 YNNKEL (reference sequence). The CDR3 is 15 residues long. The CDR3 protein is CASSLIQGYSYEQYF. In nucleotides, the CDR3 is TGTGCCAGCAGCCTGATACAGGGGTACTCCTACGAGCAGTACTTC.

The chain carries TRBV28 and TRBJ1-6, with a possible D match to TRBD1 (5 bases). Germline lookup yields CDR1 MDHEN and CDR2 SYDVKM. The CDR3 extends over 13 amino acids. Trimming removed 3 bases at V and 8 bases at J, with 8 bases between. The CDR3 spells CASSFTGDSPLHF. The CDR3 DNA reads as TGTGCCAGCAGTTTCACGGGGGATTCACCCCTCCACTTT.

V is TRBV5-4 and J is TRBJ1-2; D is undetermined. CDR1 and CDR2 from the germline V gene are SGHNT and YYREEE (reference sequence). V lost 0 bases, J lost 6 bases, and 9 bases lay in between. The CDR3 loop spans 13 amino acids. CDR3 protein: CASSLGSLDGYTF. The DNA for the CDR3 is TGTGCCAGCAGCTTGGGGTCCTTAGATGGCTACACCTTC.

J is TRBJ2-1 and V is TRBV24-1; 14 bases fit TRBD2. J was trimmed by 6 bases and V by 3 bases; bases with no gene match: 3. Per germline, CDR1 KGHDR and CDR2 SFDVKD. The CDR3 contains 16 residues. This CDR3 is CATSDPGLAGVNEQFF. The CDR3 bases are TGTGCCACCAGTGATCCGGGACTAGCGGGGGTCAATGAGCAGTTCTTC.

This clone is a singleton in its sample. The junction departs from the called germline gene at one end, perhaps through a read error. The chain carries TRBV19 and TRBJ1-2; 7 positions match TRBD1. The V gene's germline CDR1 is LNHDA and CDR2 SQIVND (reference sequence). This CDR3 has 14 residues. The CDR3 region is CASPTPQQGYVYAF. DNA of the CDR3: TGTGCCAGCCCGACCCCCCAACAGGGGTACGTTTACGCCTTC.

This chain connects TRBV5-1 to TRBJ2-7, with a possible D match to TRBD1 (5 bases). The germline V gene encodes CDR1 SGHRS and CDR2 YFSETQ. Trimming took 0 bases from V and 6 from J, leaving 16 bases between them. This CDR3 contains 15 residues. The chain's CDR3 is CASSLGGAPTSEQYF. The CDR3 coding sequence is TGCGCCAGCAGCTTGGGTGGGGCACCAACCTCCGAGCAGTACTTC.

This clone was seen a few times. V gene TRBV7-9 combines with J gene TRBJ2-5; 7 bases are shared with TRBD2. Unmatched junction bases numbered 6, after V lost 5 bases and J lost 3 bases. The CDR3 has 14 amino acids. Germline V gives CDR1 SEHNR, CDR2 FQNEAQ (reference sequence). CDR3 loop: CASSTLATEETQYF. In DNA form, the CDR3 reads TGTGCCAGCAGCACACTAGCGACGGAAGAGACCCAGTACTTC.

The chain joins TRBV1 to TRBJ1-4. TRBV1 represents a pseudogene. The CDR3 totals 15 residues. Here the CDR3 reads CTSSQDWRVNEKLFF. The DNA for the CDR3 is TGCACCAGCAGCCAAGATTGGCGGGTTAATGAAAAACTGTTTTTT.

The chain has TRBV5-4 and TRBJ2-1; TRBD2 matches at 9 bases. V lost 6 bases, J lost 6 bases, and 7 bases stayed unmatched. Per the germline V gene, CDR1 is SGHNT and CDR2 is YYREEE (reference sequence). This CDR3 is built from 14 residues. CDR3 nucleotide sequence: TGTGCCAGCACCGCGGGGGGGGATAGCAATGAGCAGTTCTTC. Translated: CASTAGGDSNEQFF.

This clone occurred once. The chain uses TRBV19 and TRBJ2-7; 7 bases fit TRBD1. The CDR3 totals 15 residues. The germline V gene encodes CDR1 LNHDA and CDR2 SQIVND (reference sequence). With 5 bases clipped from V and 6 bases from J, the junction kept 13 bases outside the gene matches. The CDR3 reads CASSSLPRTGPEQYF. CDR3 DNA: TGTGCCAGTAGTTCCCTACCCCGGACAGGACCCGAGCAGTACTTC.

This clone is a singleton in its sample. J is TRBJ2-4 and V is TRBV6-2 or TRBV6-3, with D tentatively TRBD2 (6 bases). This CDR3 is 14 amino acids long. V gave up 6 bases and J gave up 7 bases, with 16 bases separating them. The germline CDR1 and CDR2 sequences are MNHEY and SVGEGT. CDR3 coding DNA: TGTGCCAGCAGCCTCGGCGGGGTTTTGAACATTCAGTACTTC. This translates into CASSLGGVLNIQYF.

V is TRBV25-1 and J is TRBJ1-1, with D maybe TRBD1 (5 bases). The CDR3 is 16 amino acids. The V end was cut by 1 base, the J end by 4 bases, with 16 bases between. Germline CDR1 reads MGHDK; CDR2 reads SYGVNS. The CDR3 sequence is CASSESPGPGGTEAFF. CDR3 nucleotides: TGTGCCAGCAGTGAATCTCCCGGGCCGGGGGGCACTGAAGCTTTCTTT.

The rearrangement uses TRBV3-1 (or the pseudogene TRBV3-2) and TRBJ2-5; the D gene is possibly TRBD1 (5 bases). Per germline, CDR1 LGHDT and CDR2 YNNKEL (reference sequence). This CDR3 is built from 14 residues. V was shortened by 4 bases and J by 4 bases, with 13 bases between the two germline ends. The CDR3 here is CASSPPRGTETQYF. The CDR3 DNA reads TGTGCCAGCAGCCCCCCTAGGGGCACAGAGACCCAGTACTTC.

The J gene is TRBJ1-6, the V gene TRBV5-6; 7 bases are a match to TRBD1. The junction had 6 bases not matched to a gene; V was cut back by 0 bases and J by 9 bases. CDR3 length: 15 residues. Germline V lookup: CDR1 SGHDT, CDR2 YYEEEE. The chain's CDR3 is CASSLGQGGGSPLHF. Written as DNA, the CDR3 is TGTGCCAGCAGCTTGGGACAGGGTGGGGGTTCACCCCTCCACTTT. The complete variable domain, with remaining parts taken from reference TRBV5-6 and TRBJ1-6, reads DAGVTQSPTHLIKTRGQQVTLRCSPKSGHDTVSWYQQALGQGPQFIFQYYEEEERQRGNFPDRFSGHQFPNYSSELNVNALLLGDSALYLCASSLGQGGGSPLHFGNGTRLTVT.

The CDR3 here is CSVGGEGREQYF. The CDR3 DNA sequence: TGCAGCGTTGGGGGTGAAGGGAGGGAGCAGTACTTC. The chain has TRBV29-1 and TRBJ2-7; TRBD2 is a possible D gene (6 bases). CDR1 and CDR2 (germline): SQVTM, ANQGSEA. V shed 4 bases and J shed 7 bases, with 14 bases lying between them. The CDR3 has 12 amino acids.